The 19 T cell receptor beta chains below come from one sample, sequenced in a study of blood T cells in healthy people across ages. Through a sample-barcoded 5' primer and a J-beta primer mix, a second PCR was run for roughly 7 to 12 cycles. Via MiXCR, TCRdb re-called the 5' RACE reads, giving one row per CDR3 protein. This table holds approximately 810,000 distinct CDR3 sequences, more than 25% found once. Input material: blood. Receptors were obtained from a woman older than 75 in good health.

This clonotype was seen more than once but under ten times. At one of its ends the junction is not consistent with the germline gene, which may arise from a read error. This chain connects TRBV6-6 to TRBJ1-5; D is ambiguous. The germline gives CDR1 MNHNY, CDR2 SVGAGI (reference sequence). The CDR3 extends over 15 amino acids. Here the CDR3 reads CTSSYSRQGNQPQHF. CDR3 sequence (DNA): TGTACCAGCAGTTACTCGAGGCAGGGCAATCAGCCCCAGCATTTT.

Only a few counts were recorded for this clonotype. The chain couples TRBV20-1 to TRBJ1-1; D gene uncertain. The V end lost 0 bases, the J end lost 1 base, and 9 bases lay between the germline ends. CDR1 DFQATT and CDR2 SNEGSKA come from the germline V gene (reference sequence). This CDR3 contains 14 residues. DNA for the CDR3: TGCAGTGCTAGAGATCCGCAGAAGAACACTGAAGCTTTCTTT. This codes for CSARDPQKNTEAFF.

This sequence joins TRBV11-2 and TRBJ1-5; no reliable D call. This CDR3 region has 16 residues. V shed 2 bases and J shed 6 bases, with 17 bases lying between them. Germline assignment: CDR1 SGHAT and CDR2 FQNNGV. For the CDR3, the DNA is TGTGCCAGCAGCTTAAACCTTCCCGGGAACGGTCAGCCCCAGCATTTT. It is translated as CASSLNLPGNGQPQHF.

This clonotype was seen only a few times. The rearrangement uses TRBV2 and TRBJ1-2; D may be TRBD1 (5 bases). This CDR3 region has 15 residues. Germline CDR1 SNHLY, CDR2 FYNNEI. V was trimmed by 1 base and J by 7 bases, leaving 16 bases between them. The CDR3 protein is CASSEGRARVAGYTF. The CDR3 coding sequence is TGTGCCAGCAGTGAAGGGAGAGCCAGGGTAGCTGGCTACACCTTC.

This clonotype was counted at least ten times. V usage is TRBV20-1 and J usage is TRBJ2-7, with D hard to call. The V end lost 3 bases, the J end lost 4 bases, and 4 bases lay between the germline ends. Germline assignment: CDR1 DFQATT and CDR2 SNEGSKA (reference sequence). The CDR3 is 10 residues long. CDR3 in amino acids: CSARGYEQYF. As DNA, the CDR3 is TGCAGTGCTAGGGGTTACGAGCAGTACTTC.

The chain uses TRBV12-3 or TRBV12-4 and TRBJ2-3, with D tentatively TRBD1 or TRBD2 (7 bases each). Trimming removed 2 bases from V and 6 bases from J, with 21 bases in between. This CDR3 is built from 17 residues. The CDR3 is CASSLHYVAGGADTQYF. The CDR3 bases are TGTGCCAGCAGTTTACATTATGTGGCAGGGGGGGCGGATACGCAGTATTTT.

This rearrangement joins TRBV7-9 to TRBJ2-5; D unclear. The germline V gene has CDR1 SEHNR and CDR2 FQNEAQ (reference sequence). The CDR3 consists of 13 residues. Trimming pared 8 bases from V and 1 base from J, leaving 11 bases between. The CDR3 DNA is TGTGCCAGCTCCAAGGGCATCCAAGAGACCCAGTACTTC. Residues: CASSKGIQETQYF. Drawing the rest from reference TRBV7-9 and TRBJ2-5, the complete variable domain is DTGVSQNPRHKITKRGQNVTFRCDPISEHNRLYWYRQTLGQGPEFLTYFQNEAQLEKSRLLSDRFSAERPKGSFSTLEIQRTEQGDSAMYLCASSKGIQETQYFGPGTRLLVL.

The gene calls are TRBV6-2 or TRBV6-3 and TRBJ2-5; 10 bases line up with TRBD2. The CDR3 totals 17 residues. Germline V gives CDR1 MNHEY, CDR2 SVGEGT. V trimming: 2 bases; J trimming: 11 bases; junction bases outside the gene matches: 17. In nucleotides, the CDR3 is TGTGCCAGCAGTTACACCCTGGGACTAGCGAGGGATGATGAGCAGTACTTC. Protein sequence: CASSYTLGLARDDEQYF.

This clonotype was picked up many times. J is TRBJ1-1 and V is TRBV5-1, with 7 bases lining up with TRBD1. The CDR3 extends over 15 amino acids. V trimming: 4 bases; J trimming: 5 bases; junction bases outside the gene matches: 11. The germline V gene encodes CDR1 SGHRS and CDR2 YFSETQ. In nucleotides, the CDR3 is TGCGCCAGCAGCAAAGATTCAGGGGGAGGGACTGAAGCTTTCTTT. The encoded protein is CASSKDSGGGTEAFF.

The J gene is TRBJ2-5, the V gene TRBV5-1; 8 bases fit TRBD2. The CDR3 is 14 amino acids. Trimming removed 3 bases from V and 3 bases from J; junction bases left unmatched: 4. Germline CDR1 reads SGHRS; CDR2 reads YFSETQ. The CDR3 sequence: CASSWNSGKETQYF. Here the CDR3 DNA reads TGCGCCAGCAGCTGGAATAGCGGGAAAGAGACCCAGTACTTC. The full variable domain, in which reference TRBV5-1 and TRBJ2-5 provide the parts outside the CDR3, is KAGVTQTPRYLIKTRGQQVTLSCSPISGHRSVSWYQQTPGQGLQFLFEYFSETQRNKGNFPGRFSGRQFSNSRSEMNVSTLELGDSALYLCASSWNSGKETQYFGPGTRLLVL.

This clonotype occurred many times. V usage is TRBV4-3 and J usage is TRBJ1-6, with TRBD1 matching 9 bases. Losses at the gene ends were 1 base for V and 9 bases for J; bases not matched to a gene: 13. The CDR3 sequence is 18 residues long. Germline CDR1 LGHNA, CDR2 YSLEER. The DNA for the CDR3 is TGCGCCAGCAGCCAAGCTACTTACCCGGGACAGGGATTTTCACCCCTCCACTTT. Translated: CASSQATYPGQGFSPLHF.

In its sample, this clonotype was seen many times. The chain employs TRBV9 and TRBJ2-3, with a possible D match to TRBD2 (5 bases). The CDR3 runs 14 residues. V was trimmed by 1 base and J by 4 bases, leaving 10 bases between them. Germline V gene sequence: CDR1 SGDLS, CDR2 YYNGEE. Here the CDR3 DNA reads TGTGCCAGCAGCGTAACGGGAAGGCCAGATACGCAGTATTTT. Amino acid sequence: CASSVTGRPDTQYF.

This clonotype was found a few times. The chain combines TRBV20-1 with TRBJ1-5, with TRBD1 matching 9 bases. This CDR3 has 14 residues. The trim removed 0 bases at V and 5 bases at J, leaving 2 bases unmatched. Germline V gene data show CDR1 as DFQATT and CDR2 as SNEGSKA (reference sequence). CDR3 loop: CSARDWTGDQPQHF. For the CDR3, the DNA is TGCAGTGCTAGAGATTGGACAGGGGATCAGCCCCAGCATTTT.

This chain connects TRBV7-8 to TRBJ2-7; the D gene could be TRBD1 or TRBD2 (6 bases each). The assigned J gene may be wrong: the sequence end matches TRBJ2-5 better. Germline V gene data show CDR1 as SGHVS and CDR2 as FQNEAQ. The CDR3 is 16 residues long. This CDR3 reads CASSSGRTAGGETQYF. The CDR3 nucleotides are TGTGCCAGCAGCTCGGGCCGGACAGCTGGGGGGGAGACCCAGTACTTC.

The chain employs TRBV5-1 and TRBJ2-1, with D unclear. The CDR3 is 15 amino acids. Trimming removed 0 bases from V and 2 bases from J, with 9 bases in between. Germline V gives CDR1 SGHRS, CDR2 YFSETQ. Here the CDR3 reads CASSLEGDTYNEQFF. Here the CDR3 DNA reads TGCGCCAGCAGCTTGGAAGGTGACACCTACAATGAGCAGTTCTTC.

There are a few counts of this clonotype. The chain has TRBV6-1 and TRBJ2-7; perhaps TRBD1 as D (6 bases). Germline V gene sequence: CDR1 MNHNS, CDR2 SASEGT. Trimming shortened V by 6 bases and J by 4 bases, and 28 bases separated the two germline ends. CDR3 length: 18 amino acids. CDR3 sequence reads: CASRIRGGSVMAGYEQYF. In nucleotides, the CDR3 is TGTGCCAGCAGAATCAGGGGTGGCAGTGTGATGGCAGGGTACGAGCAGTACTTC.

This clonotype was found many times. The chain combines TRBV6-5 with TRBJ2-3; 14 bases agree with TRBD2. Germline CDR1 and CDR2: MNHEY and SVGAGI. The V gene end was trimmed by 4 bases and the J gene end by 5 bases; junction bases not matched to a gene: 5. This CDR3 comprises 16 residues. CDR3 region: CASSSPGTSGGDTQYF. CDR3 sequence (DNA): TGTGCCAGCAGTTCCCCCGGGACTAGCGGGGGAGATACGCAGTATTTT.

Worth noting for this clonotype: Possible read error: a much larger clone is one base away. The chain employs TRBV11-2 and TRBJ2-7; D might be TRBD1 (6 bases). The CDR3 consists of 17 residues. In germline, CDR1 is SGHAT, CDR2 FQNNGV. CDR3 in amino acids: CVSSLNRQVYFSYEQYF. The CDR3 DNA is TGTGTCAGCAGCTTAAACCGACAGGTTTACTTCTCCTACGAGCAGTACTTC.

The rearrangement uses TRBV7-2 and TRBJ2-1; D unresolved. CDR1 and CDR2 from the germline V gene are SGHTA and FQGNSA. The ends were cut back, 2 bases at V and 5 bases at J, with 4 bases in the middle. CDR3 length: 12 residues. The CDR3 region has the DNA TGTGCCAGCAGCTTAATAGACAATGAGCAGTTCTTC. This sequence encodes CASSLIDNEQFF.